The 21 T cell receptor beta chains listed next were all sequenced from one sample in a study of blood T cell repertoires in COVID-19. Produced via immunoSEQ multiplex PCR; TCRdb's table is partial and in-frame only. Found here are about 350,000 clones, less than 90% of them singletons; the top ten hold around 7.5%. Sample: peripheral blood. All receptors derive from a woman aged 55-70 years with COVID-19, enrolled during active disease.

With respect to this clone: The germline gene is not matched at one end of the junction; a read error may be the cause. The chain joins TRBV18 to TRBJ2-3, with 13 bases lining up with TRBD2. This CDR3 spans 14 amino acids. The germline CDR1 and CDR2 sequences are KGHSH and LQKENI. The CDR3, as DNA: TGTGCCAGCTCACTAACCGGGACTAGCGGGGAGAGATCTTTT. Translating gives CASSLTGTSGERSF.

In this sample, this clone turned up a few times. This chain links TRBV7-2 with TRBJ1-1, with D uncertain. The ends were cut back, 3 bases at V and 1 base at J, with 6 bases in the middle. The length of the CDR3 is 13 residues. CDR1 is SGHTA and CDR2 is FQGNSA in the germline V gene. CDR3 region: CASSFSGNTEAFF. CDR3 DNA sequence: TGTGCCAGCAGCTTTTCGGGGAACACTGAAGCTTTCTTT.

The rearrangement joins TRBV6-2 or TRBV6-3 to TRBJ1-3; 10 bases fit TRBD1. Per the germline V gene, CDR1 is MNHEY and CDR2 is SVGEGT. The CDR3 consists of 19 residues. The trim removed 7 bases at V and 4 bases at J, leaving 19 bases unmatched. DNA of the CDR3: TGTGCCAGCATCCCGAGGAGGGACAGGGGAAGTATTAGGGGAAACACCATATATTTT. It encodes CASIPRRDRGSIRGNTIYF.

V gene TRBV4-1 combines with J gene TRBJ1-5, with TRBD1 matching over 8 bases. This CDR3 has 15 amino acids. Germline-derived CDR1 and CDR2 are MGHRA and YSYEKL. With 2 bases clipped from V and 7 bases from J, the junction kept 7 bases outside the gene matches. In DNA form, the CDR3 reads TGCGCCAGCAGCCAACCCGCACAGGGGGGCCAGCCCCAGCATTTT. Protein product: CASSQPAQGGQPQHF.

This chain connects TRBV5-1 to TRBJ1-1; D ambiguous. Germline CDR1 and CDR2: SGHRS and YFSETQ. V dropped 0 bases and J dropped 8 bases, with 11 bases sitting between them. The CDR3 consists of 13 residues. The DNA for the CDR3 is TGCGCCAGCAGCTTGGTCGTCCCTTCGGAAGCTTTCTTT. Its protein is CASSLVVPSEAFF.

The chain combines TRBV24-1 with TRBJ2-1, with 8 bases fitting TRBD1. CDR1 is KGHDR, CDR2 SFDVKD, per germline. The trim removed 4 bases at V and 3 bases at J, leaving 4 bases unmatched. The CDR3 loop spans 15 amino acids. DNA for the CDR3: TGTGCCACCAGTGAAACCGGGACAGGCTACAATGAGCAGTTCTTC. This sequence encodes CATSETGTGYNEQFF.

The chain has TRBV11-2 and TRBJ2-7, with D hard to call. The CDR3 is made up of 14 amino acids. Germline V CDR1 and CDR2: SGHAT, FQNNGV. V was trimmed by 3 bases and J by 3 bases, leaving 12 bases between them. The CDR3 nucleotides read TGTGCCAGCAGCTTCCTTCCTATAAGCTACGAGCAGTACTTC. Translated: CASSFLPISYEQYF.

The chain carries TRBV2 and TRBJ2-5, with 7 bases that match TRBD2. Germline loops: CDR1 SNHLY, CDR2 FYNNEI. CDR3 size: 13 residues. V shed 7 bases and J 4 bases; nucleotides not matched to a gene: 6. The CDR3 region is CASIAGNLETQYF. The CDR3 DNA reads as TGTGCCAGCATAGCGGGCAACTTAGAGACCCAGTACTTC.

The CDR3 reads CASRGRTGPIMNTEAFF. The CDR3 nucleotides are TGTGCCAGCAGGGGCCGGACAGGGCCAATAATGAACACTGAAGCTTTCTTT. The chain recombines TRBV25-1 with TRBJ1-1, with TRBD1 matching over 8 bases. The junction had 12 bases not matched to a gene; V was cut back by 6 bases and J by 0 bases. Germline V gives CDR1 MGHDK, CDR2 SYGVNS. The CDR3 totals 17 residues.

The genes are TRBV5-1 and TRBJ2-5; TRBD1 might be the D (6 bases). CDR1 is SGHRS and CDR2 is YFSETQ in the germline V gene. Trimming stripped 4 bases from V and 1 base from J, with 17 bases between. This CDR3 is 16 amino acids long. The CDR3 here is CASSLGQTSLQETQYF. Here the CDR3 DNA reads TGCGCCAGCAGCCTCGGACAGACAAGCCTCCAAGAGACCCAGTACTTC.

This clone has only a few counts. V and J are TRBV5-1 and TRBJ1-4, with 8 bases that match TRBD1. J lost 4 bases, V lost 3 bases, and 8 bases had no gene match. Germline CDR1 and CDR2: SGHRS and YFSETQ. The CDR3 spans 16 residues. The CDR3 here is CASSSQGTGLNEKLFF. CDR3 in DNA: TGCGCCAGCAGCTCGCAGGGGACAGGACTTAATGAAAAACTGTTTTTT.

The J gene is TRBJ1-4, the V gene TRBV5-1; TRBD1 matches 7 bases. V gave up 3 bases and J gave up 8 bases; unmatched junction bases: 10. The CDR3 runs 15 residues. The germline CDR1 and CDR2 sequences are SGHRS and YFSETQ. The CDR3 region is CASSSTGSGGEKLFF. CDR3 bases: TGCGCCAGCAGCTCGACAGGGTCGGGGGGGGAAAAACTGTTTTTT.

The chain carries TRBV11-3 and TRBJ1-6; 10 bases agree with TRBD1. The ends lost 5 bases at V and 6 bases at J; junction bases unmatched: 4. The CDR3 is 15 residues long. The germline gives CDR1 SGHNT, CDR2 YENEEA. CDR3 in DNA: TGTGCCAGCAGCCGGGACAGGGGTTTTAATTCACCCCTCCACTTT. This encodes CASSRDRGFNSPLHF.

This clone came up many times. The chain combines TRBV3-1 (or the pseudogene TRBV3-2) with TRBJ1-4; 10 positions agree with TRBD1. Germline V gene data show CDR1 as LGHDT and CDR2 as YNNKEL (reference sequence). After removal of 3 bases from V and 8 bases from J, the junction contained 9 bases not matched to a gene. The CDR3 extends over 16 amino acids. CDR3 in DNA: TGTGCCAGCAGCCACGCCTTGACAGGGGGCGACGAAAAACTGTTTTTT. It translates to CASSHALTGGDEKLFF.

This clone was recorded only once. The rearrangement joins TRBV9 to TRBJ2-5; 7 bases are a match to TRBD1. V gave up 3 bases and J gave up 4 bases; unmatched junction bases: 6. The V gene's germline CDR1 is SGDLS and CDR2 YYNGEE. This CDR3 has 14 residues. CDR3 nucleotides: TGTGCCAGCAGCGCGCCGGGACAGCGAGAGACCCAGTACTTC. Its translation: CASSAPGQRETQYF.

This chain connects TRBV19 to TRBJ1-1, with D tentatively TRBD1 (5 bases). CDR3 length: 14 residues. In germline, CDR1 is LNHDA, CDR2 SQIVND (reference sequence). Deletions cut 6 bases from V and 1 base from J, with 12 bases between. Here the CDR3 reads CASRTAQGNTEAFF. In DNA, the CDR3 is TGTGCCAGTAGAACCGCGCAGGGGAACACTGAAGCTTTCTTT. The full variable domain, its missing parts supplied by reference TRBV19 and TRBJ1-1, is DGGITQSPKYLFRKEGQNVTLSCEQNLNHDAMYWYRQDPGQGLRLIYYSQIVNDFQKGDIAEGYSVSREKKESFPLTVTSAQKNPTAFYLCASRTAQGNTEAFFGQGTRLTVV.

The genes are TRBV11-2 and TRBJ1-1, with D possibly matching TRBD1 (5 bases). This CDR3 has 18 residues. CDR1 is SGHAT and CDR2 is FQNNGV in the germline V gene. Trimming left V 4 bases short and J 3 bases short, with 24 bases between. The CDR3 is CASSYSREKGGRHTEAFF. Written as DNA, the CDR3 is TGTGCCAGCAGCTACTCCAGGGAGAAGGGAGGTAGGCACACTGAAGCTTTCTTT.

In the case of this clone: The sample holds other DNA sequences that translate to the same CDR3. The chain employs TRBV5-1 and TRBJ2-7; TRBD1 might be the D (5 bases). V gave up 1 base and J gave up 0 bases, with 8 bases separating them. Germline V CDR1 and CDR2: SGHRS, YFSETQ. This CDR3 has 14 residues. The CDR3 reads CASSLRQGSYEQYF. The CDR3 DNA reads TGCGCCAGCAGCTTGAGGCAGGGCTCCTACGAGCAGTACTTC.

This clone was recorded once. The chain combines TRBV4-3 with TRBJ1-5; maybe TRBD1 (5 bases). The CDR3 consists of 15 residues. V was cut by 0 bases and J by 7 bases, with 13 bases left in between. Looked up from germline, CDR1 is LGHNA and CDR2 is YSLEER. The CDR3 spells CASSQDWTGVQPQHF. CDR3 DNA sequence: TGCGCCAGCAGCCAAGATTGGACGGGGGTCCAGCCCCAGCATTTT.

This clone was seen just once. The chain links TRBV5-4 to TRBJ2-3; 7 nucleotides match TRBD2. V lost 6 bases to trimming and J lost 0 bases; unmatched junction nucleotides: 10. There are 16 residues in the CDR3. The germline gives CDR1 SGHNT, CDR2 YYREEE (reference sequence). The CDR3 region is CASTHPQRGSTDTQYF. The CDR3, as DNA: TGTGCCAGCACCCATCCCCAGCGGGGAAGCACAGATACGCAGTATTTT.

The V and J genes are TRBV7-8 and TRBJ2-7; 8 bases map to TRBD1. Germline V gene sequence: CDR1 SGHVS, CDR2 FQNEAQ. V trimming: 5 bases; J trimming: 3 bases; junction bases outside the gene matches: 12. The CDR3 totals 16 residues. CDR3 region: CASSLSGQGPDYEQYF. The CDR3 DNA sequence: TGTGCCAGCAGCCTATCCGGACAGGGCCCGGACTACGAGCAGTACTTC.